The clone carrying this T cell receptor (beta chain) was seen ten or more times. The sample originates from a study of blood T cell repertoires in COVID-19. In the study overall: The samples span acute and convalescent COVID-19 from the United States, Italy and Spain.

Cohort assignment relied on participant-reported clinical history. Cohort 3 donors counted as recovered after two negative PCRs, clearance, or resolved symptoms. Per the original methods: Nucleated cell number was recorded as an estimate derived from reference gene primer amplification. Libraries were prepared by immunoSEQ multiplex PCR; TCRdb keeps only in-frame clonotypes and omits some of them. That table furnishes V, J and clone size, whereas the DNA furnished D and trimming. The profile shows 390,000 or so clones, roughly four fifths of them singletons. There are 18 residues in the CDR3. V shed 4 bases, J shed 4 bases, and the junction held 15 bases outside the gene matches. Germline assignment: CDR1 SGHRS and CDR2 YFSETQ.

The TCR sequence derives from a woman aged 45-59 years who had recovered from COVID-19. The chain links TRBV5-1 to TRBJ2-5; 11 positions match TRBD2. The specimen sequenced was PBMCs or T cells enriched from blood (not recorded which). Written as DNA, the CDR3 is TGCGCCAGCAGCCCGGGGACTAGCGGCCCTCCGCAAGGAGAGACCCAGTACTTC. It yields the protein CASSPGTSGPPQGETQYF.